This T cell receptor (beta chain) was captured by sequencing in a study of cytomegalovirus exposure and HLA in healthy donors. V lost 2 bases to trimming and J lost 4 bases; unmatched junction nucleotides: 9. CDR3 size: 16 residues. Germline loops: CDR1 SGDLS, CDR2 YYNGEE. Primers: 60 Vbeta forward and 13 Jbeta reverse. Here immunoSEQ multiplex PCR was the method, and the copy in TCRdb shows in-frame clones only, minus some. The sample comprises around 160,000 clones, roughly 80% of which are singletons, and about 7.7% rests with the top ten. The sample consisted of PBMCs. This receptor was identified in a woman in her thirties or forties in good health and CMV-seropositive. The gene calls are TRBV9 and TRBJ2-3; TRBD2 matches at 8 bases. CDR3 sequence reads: CASSVGGAGASDTQYF. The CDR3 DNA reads TGTGCCAGCAGCGTCGGGGGGGCGGGAGCCTCAGATACGCAGTATTTT.